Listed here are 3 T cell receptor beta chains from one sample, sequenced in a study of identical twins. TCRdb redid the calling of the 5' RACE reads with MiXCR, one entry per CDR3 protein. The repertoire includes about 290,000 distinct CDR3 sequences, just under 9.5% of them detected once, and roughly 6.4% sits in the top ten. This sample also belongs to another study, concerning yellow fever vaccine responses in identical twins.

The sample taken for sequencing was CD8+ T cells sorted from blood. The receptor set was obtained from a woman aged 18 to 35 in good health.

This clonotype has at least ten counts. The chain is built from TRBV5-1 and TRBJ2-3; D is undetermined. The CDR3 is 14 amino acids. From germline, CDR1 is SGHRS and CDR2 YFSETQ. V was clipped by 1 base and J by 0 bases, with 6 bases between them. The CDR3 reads CASSLFSSTDTQYF. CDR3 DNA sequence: TGCGCCAGCAGCTTGTTTTCAAGCACAGATACGCAGTATTTT.

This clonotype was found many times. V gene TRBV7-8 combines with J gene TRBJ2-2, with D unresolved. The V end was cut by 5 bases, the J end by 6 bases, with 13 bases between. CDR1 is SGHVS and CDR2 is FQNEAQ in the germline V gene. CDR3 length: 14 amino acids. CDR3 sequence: CASSLDPLSGELFF. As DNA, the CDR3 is TGTGCCAGCAGCCTGGACCCCCTTTCCGGGGAGCTGTTTTTT.

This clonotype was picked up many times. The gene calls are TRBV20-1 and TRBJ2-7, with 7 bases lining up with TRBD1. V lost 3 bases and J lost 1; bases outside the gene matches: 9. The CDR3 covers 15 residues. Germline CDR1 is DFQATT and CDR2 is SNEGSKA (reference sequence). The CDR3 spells CSARDSRGPSYEQYF. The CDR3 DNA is TGCAGTGCTAGGGATTCGAGGGGGCCGTCCTACGAGCAGTACTTC.